The present entry profiles one TCR beta chain with its context. The antigen is undetermined. Other nucleotide sequences in the sample specify the same CDR3. Sequenced by immunoSEQ multiplex PCR; TCRdb stores in-frame clones only, minus some. The top ten hold around 25% of the sample, which has 17,000 or so clones, over 80% seen once. This CDR3 comprises 14 residues. Germline V gives CDR1 SGHRS, CDR2 YFSETQ. V was clipped by 2 bases and J by 4 bases; unmatched bases: 3. The sample comes from a study of PD-1 blockade in classical Hodgkin lymphoma. Broader study findings: Baseline diversity in complete responders resembled that of newly diagnosed patients. Reported baseline diversity: healthy donors highest, relapsed/refractory patients lowest. The repertoire differences lack a defined cause, possibly disease activity or prior therapy.

All patients relapsed after autologous stem cell transplantation, and brentuximab vedotin exposure varied. Under best response, outcomes were complete response, partial response or progressive disease. The input for sequencing was peripheral blood mononuclear cells (PBMCs), taken before the second cycle of nivolumab. The rearrangement joins TRBV5-1 to TRBJ2-1, with 7 bases matching TRBD2. This TCR came from a human donor with classical Hodgkin lymphoma. The CDR3 nucleotides are TGCGCCAGCAGCTTATCGGGGGGATACAATGAGCAGTTCTTC. Translation: CASSLSGGYNEQFF.